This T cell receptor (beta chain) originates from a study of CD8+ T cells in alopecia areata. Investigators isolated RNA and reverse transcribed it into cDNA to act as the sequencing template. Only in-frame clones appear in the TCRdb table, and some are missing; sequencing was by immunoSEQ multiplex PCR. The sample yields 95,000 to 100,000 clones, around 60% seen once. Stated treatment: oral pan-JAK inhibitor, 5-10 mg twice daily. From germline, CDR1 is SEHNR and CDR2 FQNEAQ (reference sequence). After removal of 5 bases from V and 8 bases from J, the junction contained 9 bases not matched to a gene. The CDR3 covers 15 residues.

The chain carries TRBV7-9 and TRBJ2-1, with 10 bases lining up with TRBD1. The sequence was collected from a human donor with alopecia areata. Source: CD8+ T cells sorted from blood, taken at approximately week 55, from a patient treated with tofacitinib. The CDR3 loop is CASSQYGTGDYEQFF. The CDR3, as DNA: TGTGCCAGCAGCCAATACGGGACAGGGGACTATGAGCAGTTCTTC.